The rows below give T cell receptor beta chains drawn from one sample of a study of neurological immune-mediated disorders. TCRdb re-called the 5' RACE reads with MiXCR, one entry per CDR3 protein. The sample holds tens of thousands of distinct CDR3 sequences; 2% to 3% are singletons and the top ten take 0.95% to 1.3%. The sample was PBMCs. All receptors derive from a woman aged 30 to 39 with multiple sclerosis. CDR3s include the opening cysteine and the closing phenylalanine or tryptophan. D genes are given only for firm matches. Size is omitted from some rows. Given values are once, few, many or a class for expanded clones.

v_gene: TRBV7-9; len: 16; abundance: many; j_gene: TRBJ1-1; d_gene: NA; CDR3aa: CASSAEIGQPGTEAFF; CDR3nt: TGTGCCAGCAGCGCCGAAATAGGACAGCCGGGCACTGAAGCTTTCTTT
v_gene: TRBV7-7; len: 15; abundance: many; j_gene: TRBJ2-5; d_gene: NA; CDR3aa: CASSLGGTFQETQYF; CDR3nt: TGTGCTAGCAGCTTAGGGGGGACTTTCCAAGAGACCCAGTACTTC
v_gene: TRBV5-1; len: 13; abundance: NA; j_gene: TRBJ2-1; d_gene: NA; CDR3aa: CASSSTLGNEQFF; CDR3nt: TGCGCCAGCAGCTCGACCCTTGGCAATGAGCAGTTCTTC
v_gene: TRBV27; len: 18; abundance: many; j_gene: TRBJ1-6; d_gene: NA; CDR3aa: CASSLNMGIGQKPLPLHF; CDR3nt: TGTGCCAGCAGTTTAAACATGGGTATCGGACAGAAACCGTTGCCCCTCCACTTT
v_gene: TRBV24-1; len: 14; abundance: many; j_gene: TRBJ2-1; d_gene: TRBD2; CDR3aa: CATAPMTSSDEQFF; CDR3nt: TGTGCCACCGCTCCAATGACTAGCTCTGATGAGCAGTTCTTC
v_gene: TRBV20-1; len: 14; abundance: many; j_gene: TRBJ1-1; d_gene: NA; CDR3aa: CSAVQAPLNTEAFF; CDR3nt: TGCAGTGCTGTACAGGCGCCTCTTAACACTGAAGCTTTCTTT
v_gene: TRBV11-3; len: 12; abundance: few; j_gene: TRBJ1-3; d_gene: NA; CDR3aa: CASSHQGYTIYF; CDR3nt: TGTGCCAGCAGCCACCAGGGTTACACCATATATTTT
v_gene: TRBV27; len: 16; abundance: many; j_gene: TRBJ1-5; d_gene: TRBD1; CDR3aa: CASSSRTGGKGQPQHF; CDR3nt: TGTGCCAGCAGTTCCCGGACAGGGGGAAAAGGTCAGCCCCAGCATTTT
v_gene: TRBV20-1; len: 15; abundance: many; j_gene: TRBJ2-5; d_gene: TRBD2; CDR3aa: CSATSRTSGQETQYF; CDR3nt: TGCAGTGCAACGTCCCGTACTAGCGGCCAAGAGACCCAGTACTTC
v_gene: TRBV24-1; len: 13; abundance: many; j_gene: TRBJ2-1; d_gene: NA; CDR3aa: CATSDPTSSEQFF; CDR3nt: TGTGCCACCAGTGATCCAACTAGCAGTGAGCAGTTCTTC
v_gene: TRBV29-1; len: 20; abundance: many; j_gene: TRBJ2-1; d_gene: TRBD2; CDR3aa: CSVKGRLAGGPHSSYNEQFF; CDR3nt: TGCAGCGTGAAAGGCCGACTAGCGGGAGGGCCACATAGCTCCTACAATGAGCAGTTCTTC
v_gene: TRBV20-1; len: 14; abundance: many; j_gene: TRBJ1-2; d_gene: NA; CDR3aa: CSAREIAEYYGYTF; CDR3nt: TGCAGTGCTAGAGAGATCGCAGAATACTATGGCTACACCTTC
v_gene: TRBV5-1; len: 16; abundance: many; j_gene: TRBJ2-1; d_gene: NA; CDR3aa: CASSSLETGSYNEQFF; CDR3nt: TGCGCCAGCAGCTCCCTAGAGACAGGATCCTACAATGAGCAGTTCTTC
v_gene: TRBV29-1; len: 12; abundance: many; j_gene: TRBJ1-2; d_gene: NA; CDR3aa: CSVDRKASGYTF; CDR3nt: TGCAGCGTTGACAGAAAGGCTTCTGGCTACACCTTC
v_gene: TRBV7-2; len: 14; abundance: many; j_gene: TRBJ2-7; d_gene: TRBD2; CDR3aa: CASRETSGRYEQYF; CDR3nt: TGTGCCAGCCGCGAGACTAGCGGGAGATACGAGCAGTACTTC
v_gene: TRBV5-1; len: 14; abundance: many; j_gene: TRBJ2-5; d_gene: TRBD2; CDR3aa: CASSDMEGGETQYF; CDR3nt: TGCGCCAGCAGCGACATGGAGGGAGGGGAGACCCAGTACTTC
v_gene: TRBV11-2; len: 14; abundance: many; j_gene: TRBJ2-7; d_gene: NA; CDR3aa: CASSLDPGFYEQYF; CDR3nt: TGTGCCAGCAGCTTAGATCCAGGATTCTACGAGCAGTACTTC
v_gene: TRBV29-1; len: 13; abundance: many; j_gene: TRBJ1-2; d_gene: NA; CDR3aa: CSVEEWSVYGYTF; CDR3nt: TGCAGCGTTGAAGAGTGGTCCGTCTATGGCTACACCTTC
v_gene: TRBV7-2; len: 11; abundance: NA; j_gene: TRBJ2-3; d_gene: NA; CDR3aa: CASRSADTQYF; CDR3nt: TGTGCCAGCAGGTCGGCAGATACGCAGTATTTT
v_gene: TRBV7-2; len: 14; abundance: many; j_gene: TRBJ1-1; d_gene: NA; CDR3aa: CASSLGGEVAEAFF; CDR3nt: TGTGCCAGCAGCTTAGGAGGGGAGGTCGCTGAAGCTTTCTTT
v_gene: TRBV28; len: 14; abundance: many; j_gene: TRBJ2-7; d_gene: TRBD1; CDR3aa: CASSLTGLVYEQYF; CDR3nt: TGTGCCAGCAGTTTGACAGGGTTGGTGTACGAGCAGTACTTC
v_gene: TRBV29-1; len: 13; abundance: many; j_gene: TRBJ2-1; d_gene: NA; CDR3aa: CSVGEGHYNEQFF; CDR3nt: TGCAGCGTAGGCGAGGGGCATTACAATGAGCAGTTCTTC
v_gene: TRBV6-6; len: 17; abundance: many; j_gene: TRBJ1-1; d_gene: TRBD1; CDR3aa: CASSYLIGQGGNTEAFF; CDR3nt: TGTGCCAGCAGTTACTTGATAGGACAGGGGGGGAACACTGAAGCTTTCTTT
v_gene: TRBV24-1; len: 16; abundance: many; j_gene: TRBJ2-7; d_gene: NA; CDR3aa: CATSDVPRYGKNEQYF; CDR3nt: TGTGCCACCAGTGATGTACCCCGGTACGGGAAGAACGAGCAGTACTTC
v_gene: TRBV7-2; len: 14; abundance: many; j_gene: TRBJ2-3; d_gene: NA; CDR3aa: CASSFDGITDTQYF; CDR3nt: TGTGCCAGCAGCTTTGACGGGATCACAGATACGCAGTATTTT
v_gene: TRBV28; len: 13; abundance: many; j_gene: TRBJ2-7; d_gene: NA; CDR3aa: CASSSGDGYEQYF; CDR3nt: TGTGCCAGCAGTTCGGGGGACGGTTACGAGCAGTACTTC
v_gene: TRBV6-5; len: 15; abundance: many; j_gene: TRBJ1-5; d_gene: NA; CDR3aa: CASSYSMSGDQPQHF; CDR3nt: TGTGCCAGCAGTTACTCGATGAGTGGGGACCAGCCCCAGCATTTT
v_gene: TRBV11-2; len: 15; abundance: many; j_gene: TRBJ1-5; d_gene: TRBD1; CDR3aa: CASSLRQGDYQPQHF; CDR3nt: TGTGCCAGCAGCCTCAGACAGGGGGATTATCAGCCCCAGCATTTT
v_gene: TRBV7-6; len: 14; abundance: many; j_gene: TRBJ2-1; d_gene: NA; CDR3aa: CASSTSSSYNEQFF; CDR3nt: TGTGCCAGCAGCACTAGCAGCTCCTACAATGAGCAGTTCTTC
v_gene: TRBV5-1; len: 13; abundance: many; j_gene: TRBJ2-3; d_gene: NA; CDR3aa: CASLQGGEDTQYF; CDR3nt: TGCGCCAGTCTCCAGGGGGGAGAAGATACGCAGTATTTT
v_gene: TRBV27; len: 15; abundance: many; j_gene: TRBJ2-7; d_gene: TRBD2; CDR3aa: CASSPLAGGPPEQYF; CDR3nt: TGTGCCAGCAGTCCCCTAGCGGGTGGTCCTCCCGAGCAGTACTTC
v_gene: TRBV28; len: 12; abundance: many; j_gene: TRBJ1-1; d_gene: NA; CDR3aa: CASSLIWQKAFF; CDR3nt: TGTGCCAGCAGTTTAATCTGGCAAAAAGCTTTCTTT
v_gene: TRBV7-2; len: 16; abundance: many; j_gene: TRBJ1-6; d_gene: TRBD1; CDR3aa: CASSSRDRGPNSPLHF; CDR3nt: TGTGCCAGCAGCTCCCGGGACAGGGGGCCCAATTCACCCCTCCACTTT
v_gene: TRBV5-1; len: 15; abundance: many; j_gene: TRBJ2-5; d_gene: TRBD2; CDR3aa: CASTNFGEGQETQYF; CDR3nt: TGCGCCAGCACCAATTTCGGGGAGGGGCAAGAGACCCAGTACTTC
v_gene: TRBV3-1; len: 17; abundance: many; j_gene: TRBJ2-1; d_gene: TRBD2; CDR3aa: CASSESYGLAGVNEQFF; CDR3nt: TGTGCCAGCAGCGAAAGTTACGGACTAGCGGGAGTCAATGAGCAGTTCTTC
v_gene: TRBV27; len: 13; abundance: many; j_gene: TRBJ2-1; d_gene: NA; CDR3aa: CASSLSLVDEQFF; CDR3nt: TGTGCCAGCAGTTTATCGTTAGTGGATGAGCAGTTCTTC
v_gene: TRBV12-3/TRBV12-4; len: 16; abundance: many; j_gene: TRBJ2-4; d_gene: NA; CDR3aa: CASTQSIELAKNIQYF; CDR3nt: TGTGCCAGCACCCAATCAATTGAGCTAGCCAAAAACATTCAGTACTTC
v_gene: TRBV12-3/TRBV12-4; len: 14; abundance: many; j_gene: TRBJ2-5; d_gene: TRBD1; CDR3aa: CASTLRTGLETQYF; CDR3nt: TGTGCCAGCACCTTAAGGACAGGGCTGGAGACCCAGTACTTC
v_gene: TRBV20-1; len: 11; abundance: many; j_gene: TRBJ1-1; d_gene: NA; CDR3aa: CSAKETTEAFF; CDR3nt: TGCAGTGCTAAGGAAACCACTGAAGCTTTCTTT
v_gene: TRBV20-1; len: 15; abundance: many; j_gene: TRBJ2-1; d_gene: TRBD2; CDR3aa: CSASRGLAAGNEQFF; CDR3nt: TGCAGTGCCAGCCGGGGACTAGCGGCCGGGAATGAGCAGTTCTTC
v_gene: TRBV29-1; len: 11; abundance: many; j_gene: TRBJ2-7; d_gene: NA; CDR3aa: CSAERLGEQYF; CDR3nt: TGCAGCGCCGAACGGTTAGGGGAGCAGTACTTC
v_gene: TRBV29-1; len: 13; abundance: many; j_gene: TRBJ1-1; d_gene: NA; CDR3aa: CSVGDTANTEAFF; CDR3nt: TGCAGCGTTGGGGACACAGCGAACACTGAAGCTTTCTTT
v_gene: TRBV20-1; len: 9; abundance: many; j_gene: TRBJ2-3; d_gene: NA; CDR3aa: CSASGSEYF; CDR3nt: TGCAGTGCTAGCGGGTCTGAGTATTTT
v_gene: TRBV6-2/TRBV6-3; len: 12; abundance: many; j_gene: TRBJ2-5; d_gene: NA; CDR3aa: CASTENGETQYF; CDR3nt: TGTGCCAGCACTGAGAACGGCGAGACCCAGTACTTC
v_gene: TRBV7-6; len: 18; abundance: many; j_gene: TRBJ2-5; d_gene: TRBD2; CDR3aa: CASSFNAVSGAPGETQYF; CDR3nt: TGTGCCAGCAGCTTTAATGCCGTAAGCGGGGCGCCTGGAGAGACCCAGTACTTC
v_gene: TRBV15; len: 13; abundance: many; j_gene: TRBJ1-1; d_gene: NA; CDR3aa: CATSILEGREAFF; CDR3nt: TGTGCCACCAGCATTCTAGAGGGCAGGGAAGCTTTCTTT
v_gene: TRBV5-1; len: 12; abundance: many; j_gene: TRBJ1-1; d_gene: NA; CDR3aa: CASSYGDTEAFF; CDR3nt: TGCGCCAGCAGTTATGGGGACACTGAAGCTTTCTTT
v_gene: TRBV18; len: 16; abundance: many; j_gene: TRBJ1-1; d_gene: NA; CDR3aa: CASSPRTGKINTEAFF; CDR3nt: TGTGCCAGCTCACCACGAACAGGGAAAATAAACACTGAAGCTTTCTTT
v_gene: TRBV5-1; len: 11; abundance: NA; j_gene: TRBJ1-2; d_gene: NA; CDR3aa: CATRDIAGYTF; CDR3nt: TGCGCCACCCGAGACATAGCCGGCTACACCTTC
v_gene: TRBV20-1; len: 15; abundance: many; j_gene: TRBJ2-3; d_gene: TRBD2; CDR3aa: CSARGTGRETDTQYF; CDR3nt: TGCAGTGCTAGGGGGACTGGGAGGGAGACCGATACGCAGTATTTT
v_gene: TRBV3-1; len: 15; abundance: many; j_gene: TRBJ2-4; d_gene: NA; CDR3aa: CASSQDTRRGNIQYF; CDR3nt: TGTGCCAGCAGCCAAGATACCCGCCGGGGCAACATTCAGTACTTC
v_gene: TRBV11-3; len: 16; abundance: many; j_gene: TRBJ2-3; d_gene: NA; CDR3aa: CASSLGASSGTDTQYF; CDR3nt: TGTGCCAGCAGCTTAGGGGCCAGCTCGGGCACAGATACGCAGTATTTT
v_gene: TRBV5-1; len: 15; abundance: many; j_gene: TRBJ2-5; d_gene: TRBD1; CDR3aa: CASSFGTGPQETQYF; CDR3nt: TGCGCCAGCAGCTTTGGGACAGGTCCCCAAGAGACCCAGTACTTC
v_gene: TRBV7-8; len: 15; abundance: many; j_gene: TRBJ1-2; d_gene: NA; CDR3aa: CASSLAPDPVYGYTF; CDR3nt: TGTGCCAGCAGCTTAGCGCCGGACCCGGTTTATGGCTACACCTTC
v_gene: TRBV20-1; len: 14; abundance: many; j_gene: TRBJ2-3; d_gene: TRBD2; CDR3aa: CSASVTSAQDTQYF; CDR3nt: TGCAGTGCTAGCGTGACTAGCGCCCAAGATACGCAGTATTTT
v_gene: TRBV12-3/TRBV12-4; len: 15; abundance: many; j_gene: TRBJ1-1; d_gene: NA; CDR3aa: CASSFRAGLGTEAFF; CDR3nt: TGTGCCAGCAGTTTTAGGGCAGGGTTGGGCACTGAAGCTTTCTTT
v_gene: TRBV4-1; len: 11; abundance: many; j_gene: TRBJ2-2; d_gene: NA; CDR3aa: CASKFAGELFF; CDR3nt: TGCGCCAGCAAGTTCGCGGGGGAGCTGTTTTTT
v_gene: TRBV29-1; len: 16; abundance: many; j_gene: TRBJ2-2; d_gene: NA; CDR3aa: CSVEEWGTANTGELFF; CDR3nt: TGCAGCGTTGAAGAATGGGGGACCGCGAACACCGGGGAGCTGTTTTTT